The 9 T cell receptor beta chains presented below share a single source sample, sequenced in a study of Tregs in tolerant kidney transplant recipients. The assay was immunoSEQ multiplex PCR, and TCRdb's table has in-frame clones only and misses some. Found here are some 64,000 clones, under 98% of them singletons; the top ten hold 0.34%. This sample comprised Tregs from blood, obtained before the transplant. Receptors originate from a human donor who received a combined kidney and bone marrow transplant.

V and J are TRBV28 and TRBJ2-3, with a tentative D call TRBD2 (6 bases). Germline V gene sequence: CDR1 MDHEN, CDR2 SYDVKM. The CDR3 consists of 12 residues. Trimming cost V 5 bases and J 7 bases, with 10 bases left between them. The CDR3 reads CASSRSGNTQYF. The CDR3, as DNA: TGTGCCAGCAGTCGTAGCGGAAATACGCAGTATTTT.

Worth noting for this clone: Other DNA sequences of this sample code for an identical CDR3. The chain has TRBV5-4 and TRBJ2-7; 13 bases line up with TRBD2. The CDR3 contains 14 residues. With 4 bases clipped from V and 3 bases from J, the junction kept 1 base outside the gene matches. Germline V gives CDR1 SGHNT, CDR2 YYREEE (reference sequence). CDR3 residues: CASSRTSGSYEQYF. In DNA form, the CDR3 reads TGTGCCAGCAGCCGGACTAGCGGGAGCTACGAGCAGTACTTC.

This clone has only one observation. V is TRBV5-5 and J is TRBJ1-4, with a possible D match to TRBD1 (5 bases). The CDR3 runs 14 residues. V was trimmed by 4 bases and J by 4 bases, leaving 11 bases between them. Germline CDR1 and CDR2: SGHKS and YYEKEE (reference sequence). CDR3 nucleotide sequence: TGTGCCAGCAGCGCAACAGGAATTAATGAAAAACTGTTTTTT. Its protein is CASSATGINEKLFF.

This sequence joins TRBV6-1 and TRBJ2-3; 10 nucleotides line up with TRBD1. The germline CDR1 and CDR2 sequences are MNHNS and SASEGT. J gave up 4 bases and V 2 bases, and 9 bases lay outside the gene matches. The CDR3 covers 17 residues. CDR3 nucleotides: TGTGCCAGCAGTGAACGCCTCGGGACAGGGGTTTCAGATACGCAGTATTTT. Its protein product is CASSERLGTGVSDTQYF.

The chain is built from TRBV18 and TRBJ2-1; TRBD2 is a possible D gene (5 bases). Trimming took off 1 base at V and 8 bases at J, with 6 bases between the two ends. The CDR3 extends over 12 amino acids. The germline V gene has CDR1 KGHSH and CDR2 LQKENI. DNA for the CDR3: TGTGCCAGCTCACCACGAGGGTATGAGCAGTTCTTC. It is translated as CASSPRGYEQFF.

V and J are TRBV6-1 and TRBJ1-2; 7 bases are a match to TRBD1. Germline CDR1 MNHNS, CDR2 SASEGT. This CDR3 is built from 15 residues. Trimming took 6 bases from V and 4 from J; bases not matched to a gene: 11. This CDR3 reads CASSPNAGQLYGYTF. DNA for the CDR3: TGTGCCAGCAGCCCGAACGCGGGACAGCTCTATGGCTACACCTTC.

The chain carries TRBV6-5 and TRBJ2-1; possible D gene TRBD2, 7 bases. Per germline, CDR1 MNHEY and CDR2 SVGAGI. V dropped 2 bases and J dropped 4 bases, with 9 bases sitting between them. The CDR3 covers 14 residues. For the CDR3, the DNA is TGTGCCAGCAGTTACGGGGGGGCGTACAATGAGCAGTTCTTC. This codes for CASSYGGAYNEQFF.

This rearrangement joins TRBV16 to TRBJ2-3, with 10 bases matching TRBD2. J gave up 2 bases and V 4 bases, and 6 bases lay outside the gene matches. Germline V gives CDR1 KGHSY, CDR2 FQNENV. This CDR3 is 16 amino acids long. The CDR3 is CASSPSGRAVTDTQYF. The CDR3 DNA sequence: TGTGCCAGCAGCCCCAGCGGGAGGGCCGTCACAGATACGCAGTATTTT.

The V and J genes are TRBV9 and TRBJ1-2; no clear D. Germline V CDR1 and CDR2: SGDLS, YYNGEE. The germline V and J ends were trimmed by 4 bases and 8 bases, with 21 bases remaining between them. The CDR3 consists of 15 residues. The CDR3 region has the DNA TGTGCCAGCAGCTCACGAGGACGGAGGGAAGGAGGCTACACCTTC. As protein: CASSSRGRREGGYTF.